This section outlines one TCR beta chain sequence together with its context. Its target is not known. 60 Vbeta and 13 Jbeta primers were used in PCR. Assay: immunoSEQ multiplex PCR; the TCRdb copy retains only in-frame clones and omits some. The sample has roughly 230,000 clones, 85% to 95% seen once. The CDR3 length is 13 residues. With 8 bases removed from V and 7 bases from J, the gap between germline ends came to 15 bases. Germline CDR1 and CDR2: WNHNN and SYGVQD (reference sequence). The record originates from a study of cytomegalovirus exposure and HLA in healthy donors. Study overall: Approximately 80 million unique TCRs, all from HLA-typed donors, were included in an early release of the data.

Study-level results: A list of roughly 160 TCR beta chains associated with cytomegalovirus was given.

The receptor was derived from a girl aged 2 to 9 in good health and CMV-seronegative. The sample taken for sequencing was PBMCs. The chain carries TRBV10-1 and TRBJ1-5; a weak D match, TRBD1 (6 bases). Written as DNA, the CDR3 is TGCGCCAGCCCAGGGGCGAAAGACCAGCCCCAGCATTTT. This gives the protein CASPGAKDQPQHF.